A selection of T cell receptor beta chains follows, all from one sample in a study of control samples from healthy donors and cancer patients. Profiled with immunoSEQ multiplex PCR; TCRdb holds only in-frame clones, not every one. The sample has approximately 180,000 clones, more than 85% seen once. The specimen sequenced was blood. Every receptor here comes from a woman in her forties in good health. The CDR3 runs from the conserved cysteine through the conserved F or W. The D gene is left open where the match is weak. Clone size appears in some rows only: once, few, many, or a class for an expanded clone.

length,J,D,size,V,CDR3,DNA
15,TRBJ1-1,TRBD1,NA,TRBV7-9,CASTLRGQGNTEAFF,TGTGCCAGCACCCTTAGGGGACAGGGGAACACTGAAGCTTTCTTT
13,TRBJ1-2,NA,NA,TRBV5-1,CASSLESQRGYTF,TGCGCCAGCAGCTTGGAAAGCCAGAGGGGCTACACCTTC
12,TRBJ1-1,NA,NA,TRBV7-9,CASSLMNTEAFF,TGTGCCAGCAGCTTAATGAACACTGAAGCTTTCTTT
14,TRBJ2-7,NA,NA,TRBV4-2,CASSRADESYEQYF,TGTGCCAGCAGCCGGGCAGACGAGTCCTACGAGCAGTACTTC
15,TRBJ1-3,TRBD1,NA,TRBV6-5,CASRDGTGVGNTIYF,TGTGCCAGCAGGGACGGGACAGGGGTTGGAAACACCATATATTTT
16,TRBJ1-6,NA,NA,TRBV3-1/TRBV3-2,CASSQLRTAYNSPLHF,TGTGCCAGCAGCCAATTAAGGACAGCCTATAATTCACCCCTCCACTTT
14,TRBJ1-1,NA,NA,TRBV14,CASSHQGSNTEAFF,TGTGCCAGCAGCCACCAGGGGTCGAACACTGAAGCTTTCTTT
14,TRBJ1-2,NA,NA,TRBV4-1,CASSQAVFNYGYTF,TGCGCCAGCAGCCAAGCTGTGTTTAACTATGGCTACACCTTC
15,TRBJ1-4,NA,NA,TRBV2,CASSETRVANEKLFF,TGTGCCAGCAGTGAAACCAGGGTGGCTAATGAAAAACTGTTTTTT
15,TRBJ1-5,TRBD1,few,TRBV18,CASSEWTGGIQPQHF,TGTGCCAGCTCGGAATGGACAGGGGGTATACAGCCCCAGCATTTT
14,TRBJ1-1,TRBD1,NA,TRBV7-9,CASSLQGAETEAFF,TGTGCCAGCAGCTTACAGGGGGCTGAAACTGAAGCTTTCTTT
12,TRBJ1-2,NA,once,TRBV12-3/TRBV12-4,CASSASGYGYTF,TGTGCCAGCAGTGCCTCAGGCTATGGCTACACCTTC
14,TRBJ2-3,NA,NA,TRBV4-1,CASSQSGSTDTQYF,TGCGCCAGCAGCCAATCGGGGAGCACAGATACGCAGTATTTT
12,TRBJ1-1,NA,NA,TRBV6-5,CASSYSRGEAFF,TGTGCCAGCAGTTACTCAAGGGGGGAAGCTTTCTTT
14,TRBJ1-2,NA,NA,TRBV27,CASSLDGSFYGYTF,TGTGCCAGCAGTTTAGACGGGTCCTTCTATGGCTACACCTTC
16,TRBJ2-2,TRBD2,NA,TRBV6-5,CASSYETSANTGELFF,TGTGCCAGCAGTTACGAGACTAGCGCGAACACCGGGGAGCTGTTTTTT
13,TRBJ2-2,NA,NA,TRBV28,CASSPGYGGELFF,TGTGCCAGCAGTCCAGGGTACGGCGGGGAGCTGTTTTTT
12,TRBJ2-3,TRBD1,NA,TRBV7-2,CASSAQGAAQYF,TGTGCCAGCAGCGCCCAGGGGGCGGCGCAGTATTTT
14,TRBJ1-5,NA,NA,TRBV28,CASRPLNSNQPQHF,TGTGCCAGCCGTCCACTGAATAGCAATCAGCCCCAGCATTTT
16,TRBJ2-5,TRBD2,NA,TRBV4-2,CASSPEERGGRETQYF,TGTGCCAGCAGCCCCGAGGAGCGGGGGGGCCGGGAGACCCAGTACTTC
17,TRBJ1-6,NA,NA,TRBV3-1/TRBV3-2,CASSQYGRRGRGSPLHF,TGTGCCAGCAGCCAATACGGACGTCGGGGGCGCGGTTCACCCCTCCACTTT
17,TRBJ1-1,TRBD1,once,TRBV2,CASSSNRDRGMNTEAFF,TGTGCCAGCAGTTCCAACCGGGACAGGGGGATGAACACTGAAGCTTTCTTT
16,TRBJ2-5,NA,NA,TRBV6-6,CASSLSGTAKKKTQYF,TGTGCCAGCAGTTTATCCGGGACCGCCAAGAAAAAGACCCAGTACTTC
15,TRBJ1-1,NA,NA,TRBV6-4,CASSDSTVRGPAAFF,TGTGCCAGCAGTGACTCGACTGTCAGGGGACCAGCAGCTTTCTTT
13,TRBJ2-7,NA,NA,TRBV27,CASSFGWGLEQYF,TGTGCCAGCAGTTTCGGCTGGGGTCTCGAGCAGTACTTC
10,TRBJ1-4,NA,NA,TRBV7-8,CASSGGKLFF,TGTGCCAGCAGCGGGGGGAAACTGTTTTTT
12,TRBJ1-5,NA,few,TRBV20-1,CSASGGDQPQHF,TGCAGTGCTAGTGGGGGAGATCAGCCCCAGCATTTT
12,TRBJ2-2,NA,NA,TRBV9,CASSVSGGELFF,TGTGCCAGCAGCGTGAGCGGCGGGGAGCTGTTTTTT
14,TRBJ1-1,NA,NA,TRBV5-5,CASSLTGQNTEAFF,TGTGCCAGCAGCTTGACAGGCCAGAACACTGAAGCTTTCTTT
12,TRBJ1-2,NA,NA,TRBV5-6,CASSVGNYGYTF,TGTGCCAGCAGCGTGGGTAACTATGGCTACACCTTC
12,TRBJ2-5,NA,NA,TRBV2,CASSGYPGTQYF,TGTGCCAGCTCCGGGTACCCAGGTACCCAGTACTTC
14,TRBJ1-5,NA,NA,TRBV5-5,CASSFRQTNQPQHF,TGTGCCAGCAGCTTTCGGCAGACTAATCAGCCCCAGCATTTT
12,TRBJ1-2,TRBD1,once,TRBV2,CASIRGQFGYTF,TGTGCCAGCATTAGGGGACAGTTTGGCTACACCTTC
15,TRBJ1-5,TRBD1,NA,TRBV7-8,CASSYGTGGVQPQHF,TGTGCCAGCAGTTATGGGACAGGGGGGGTTCAGCCCCAGCATTTT
14,TRBJ1-1,NA,NA,TRBV7-9,CASNRGGMNTEAFF,TGTGCCAGCAACCGAGGGGGGATGAACACTGAAGCTTTCTTT
15,TRBJ2-1,TRBD2,NA,TRBV9,CASSAASGAYNEQFF,TGTGCCAGCAGCGCTGCTAGCGGAGCGTACAATGAGCAGTTCTTC
13,TRBJ1-2,NA,NA,TRBV3-1/TRBV3-2,CASSQEEFSGYTF,TGTGCCAGCAGCCAAGAGGAGTTTAGTGGCTACACCTTC
13,TRBJ1-2,NA,NA,TRBV5-5,CASSSGGFYGYTF,TGTGCCAGCAGCTCCGGGGGGTTCTATGGCTACACCTTC
13,TRBJ1-1,NA,NA,TRBV10-3,CAISEIRGVEAFF,TGTGCCATCAGTGAGATCCGGGGTGTTGAAGCTTTCTTT
16,TRBJ1-4,NA,NA,TRBV3-1/TRBV3-2,CASSPSAGASNEKLFF,TGTGCCAGCAGCCCCTCTGCCGGAGCCTCTAATGAAAAACTGTTTTTT
15,TRBJ2-3,NA,NA,TRBV6-5,CASGRQVASTDTQYF,TGTGCCAGCGGGCGACAGGTAGCTAGCACAGATACGCAGTATTTT
20,TRBJ1-5,NA,NA,TRBV21-1,CASSSRDPGCSAYSNQPQHF,TGTGCCAGCAGCTCACGGGACCCGGGCTGCAGTGCTTATAGCAATCAGCCCCAGCATTTT
20,TRBJ2-2,TRBD2,NA,TRBV4-1,CASRRERGTSGGSNTGELFF,TGCGCCAGCCGTAGGGAGAGGGGGACTAGCGGGGGATCGAACACCGGGGAGCTGTTTTTT
14,TRBJ1-4,NA,NA,TRBV15,CATSSRSTNEKLFF,TGTGCCACCAGCTCTCGGAGCACAAATGAAAAACTGTTTTTT